The 2 T cell receptor beta chains below come from one sample, sequenced in a study of shared clonotypes between healthy human individuals. Sequencing used immunoSEQ multiplex PCR; TCRdb keeps in-frame clones, though not all of them. Of millions of clones in the sample, around nine tenths were seen once. Material for sequencing was naive CD4+ T cells sorted from blood. Subset in this sample: CD45RA+ positively selected. These receptors came from a man aged 18 to 29 in good health.

This rearrangement joins TRBV27 to TRBJ2-7; the match to TRBD1 covers 8 bases. This CDR3 is built from 15 residues. Germline V CDR1 and CDR2: MNHEY, SMNVEV (reference sequence). V lost 5 bases to trimming and J lost 2 bases; unmatched junction nucleotides: 8. In DNA form, the CDR3 reads TGTGCCAGCAGTCCCGACAGGGGCCGGGCCTACGAGCAGTACTTC. It is translated as CASSPDRGRAYEQYF.

V gene TRBV4-2 combines with J gene TRBJ2-7; 7 bases match TRBD1. The CDR3 is 14 residues long. Germline V gene data show CDR1 as LGHNA and CDR2 as YNFKEQ. The junction had 2 bases not matched to a gene; V was cut back by 3 bases and J by 0 bases. The CDR3 bases are TGTGCCAGCAGCCAGGACAGGACCTCCTACGAGCAGTACTTC. Translated: CASSQDRTSYEQYF.